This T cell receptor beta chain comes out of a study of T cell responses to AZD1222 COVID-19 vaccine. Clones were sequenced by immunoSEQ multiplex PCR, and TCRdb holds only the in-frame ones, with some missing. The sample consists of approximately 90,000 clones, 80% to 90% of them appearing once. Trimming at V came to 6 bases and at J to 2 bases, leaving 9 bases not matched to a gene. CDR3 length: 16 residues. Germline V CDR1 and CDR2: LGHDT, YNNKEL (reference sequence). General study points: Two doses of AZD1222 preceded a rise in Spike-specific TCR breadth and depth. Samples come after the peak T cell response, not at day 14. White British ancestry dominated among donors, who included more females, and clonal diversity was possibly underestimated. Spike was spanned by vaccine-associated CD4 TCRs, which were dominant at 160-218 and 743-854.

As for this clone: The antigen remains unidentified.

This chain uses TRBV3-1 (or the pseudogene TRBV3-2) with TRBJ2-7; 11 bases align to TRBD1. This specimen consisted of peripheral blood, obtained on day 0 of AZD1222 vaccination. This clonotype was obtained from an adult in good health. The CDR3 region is CASSPGTGGPTYEQYF. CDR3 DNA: TGTGCCAGCAGTCCCGGGACAGGGGGACCAACCTACGAGCAGTACTTC.